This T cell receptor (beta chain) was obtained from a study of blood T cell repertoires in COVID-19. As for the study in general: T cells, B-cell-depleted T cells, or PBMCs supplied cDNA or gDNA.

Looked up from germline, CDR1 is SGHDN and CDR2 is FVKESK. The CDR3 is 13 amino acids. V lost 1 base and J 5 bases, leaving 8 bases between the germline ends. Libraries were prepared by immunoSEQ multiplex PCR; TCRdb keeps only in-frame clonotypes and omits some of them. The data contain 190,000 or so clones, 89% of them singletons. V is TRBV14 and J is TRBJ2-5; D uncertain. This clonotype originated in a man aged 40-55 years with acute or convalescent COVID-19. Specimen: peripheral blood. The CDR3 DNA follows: TGTGCCAGCAGCCAAGGACTTGTCGAGACCCAGTACTTC. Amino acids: CASSQGLVETQYF.